This T cell receptor beta chain was observed in a study of shared clonotypes between healthy human individuals. This CDR3 is 18 amino acids long. Germline V gene data show CDR1 as MGHRA and CDR2 as YSYEKL. Between the trimmed V and J ends, which lost 6 bases and 0 bases, there was a span of 20 bases. On sorted subsets, replicate PCRs used about 200 ng DNA, or about 33,000 T cell genomes. The assay was immunoSEQ multiplex PCR, and TCRdb's table has in-frame clones only and misses some. The profile shows approximately 2,200,000 clones, about 92% of them singletons. Naive CD8 cells lacked CD45RO and underwent positive selection for CCR7, leaving out terminally differentiated effector memory CD45RA+ cells.

This chain uses TRBV4-1 with TRBJ2-2, with a weak D call TRBD2 (6 bases). Material for sequencing was naive CD8+ T cells from PBMCs. The TCR comes from a man aged 18-30 years in good health. Some clones in this sample may be carry-over from other donors' samples. CDR3: CASRPRLELASNTGELFF. For the CDR3, the DNA is TGCGCCAGCAGACCAAGATTAGAACTAGCCTCGAACACCGGGGAGCTGTTTTTT.